Below are 23 T cell receptor beta chains sequenced from a single sample in a study of T cells in Graves' hyperthyroidism and ophthalmopathy (dated by TCRdb to about 2019). Library method: multiplex PCR. The instrument was an Illumina HiSeq 2000. TCR beta CDR3 regions were amplified from RNA transcripts. A first-round RT-PCR of the TCR CDR3 used the HTBI primer set with the Qiagen OneStep RT-PCR kit. TCRdb redid the processing of the public reads, applying fastp at Q25 and MiXCR, and retained in-frame beta chains. Entries that share a CDR3 protein sequence are merged under the most common genes and DNA. This sample holds about 400,000 distinct CDR3 sequences; approximately 15% were observed only once. 13% of the sample comes from the top ten. The sequencing sample was made of blood. Receptor source: a man between 18 and 35 years old with Graves' ophthalmopathy.

The table lists this clonotype with a few counts. The chain employs TRBV4-1 and TRBJ2-3; 15 bases fit TRBD2. Looked up from germline, CDR1 is MGHRA and CDR2 is YSYEKL. The V and J ends lost 1 base and 5 bases, in that order; junction bases with no gene match: 1. The CDR3 is 16 residues long. The CDR3: CASSQVGLAGGDTQYF. The DNA of the CDR3 is TGCGCCAGCAGCCAAGTGGGACTAGCGGGGGGAGATACGCAGTATTTT.

This clonotype was seen at least ten times. The chain links TRBV7-9 to TRBJ1-2; D perhaps matches TRBD1 (5 bases). This CDR3 spans 13 amino acids. Germline V gene lookup returns CDR1 SEHNR and CDR2 FQNEAQ (reference sequence). V was cut by 3 bases and J by 4 bases, with 9 bases left in between. This chain's CDR3 is CASSFQGGYGYTF. In DNA, the CDR3 is TGTGCCAGCAGCTTTCAGGGAGGCTATGGCTACACCTTC.

This clonotype has ten or more counts. The gene calls are TRBV11-2 and TRBJ2-7; D is undetermined. Trimming removed 4 bases from V and 3 bases from J, with 7 bases in between. The germline CDR1 and CDR2 sequences are SGHAT and FQNNGV. The CDR3 consists of 12 residues. This chain's CDR3 is CASSSDNYEQYF. For the CDR3, the DNA is TGTGCCAGCAGCTCTGACAACTACGAGCAGTACTTC.

This clonotype was detected a few times. V is TRBV18 and J is TRBJ2-7; tentative D call: TRBD1 (6 bases). The CDR3 consists of 12 residues. Germline CDR1 KGHSH, CDR2 LQKENI. V was cut by 1 base and J by 6 bases, with 7 bases left in between. CDR3 DNA: TGTGCCAGCTCACCACTGACAGGCGAGCAGTACTTC. It yields the protein CASSPLTGEQYF.

In this sample, this clonotype turned up many times. The gene calls are TRBV11-3 and TRBJ2-2; the D is unclear. The CDR3 is made up of 14 amino acids. Germline loops: CDR1 SGHNT, CDR2 YENEEA. Trimming stripped 8 bases from V and 0 bases from J, with 10 bases between. CDR3 sequence: CASARHSNTGELFF. The CDR3, as DNA: TGTGCCAGCGCCCGACACTCGAACACCGGGGAGCTGTTTTTT.

This clonotype came up many times. This chain uses TRBV12-3 or TRBV12-4 with TRBJ1-5; TRBD1 agrees at 8 bases. The CDR3 length is 15 residues. V lost 6 bases, J lost 3 bases, and 7 bases stayed unmatched. The CDR3 here is CASRSDRETNQPQHF. The CDR3 region has the DNA TGTGCCAGCAGATCGGACAGGGAAACCAATCAGCCCCAGCATTTT.

This clonotype has at least ten counts. V gene TRBV2 combines with J gene TRBJ2-1, with D perhaps matching TRBD2 (6 bases). The germline V gene has CDR1 SNHLY and CDR2 FYNNEI. The CDR3 contains 14 residues. The V and J ends lost 7 bases and 7 bases respectively, with 17 bases between them. The CDR3 DNA reads TGTGCCAGCAAAAAGGAGGAGGGTACGAATGAGCAGTTCTTC. Translated, it gives CASKKEEGTNEQFF.

The chain carries TRBV29-1 and TRBJ2-7; TRBD1 or TRBD2 may be the D gene (6 bases each). The CDR3 covers 15 residues. From germline, CDR1 is SQVTM and CDR2 ANQGSEA. V was clipped by 4 bases and J by 0 bases, with 16 bases between them. The CDR3 spells CSVGGARGSSYEQYF. The CDR3 DNA reads TGCAGCGTTGGGGGGGCTAGGGGTTCCTCCTACGAGCAGTACTTC.

This clonotype was counted at least ten times. The chain employs TRBV9 and TRBJ2-1, with D perhaps TRBD2 (7 bases). CDR1 is SGDLS, CDR2 YYNGEE, per germline. With 2 bases removed from V and 0 bases from J, the gap between germline ends came to 12 bases. The CDR3 has 16 residues. CDR3 sequence: CASSVGGLSSYNEQFF. The CDR3 DNA follows: TGTGCCAGCAGCGTGGGGGGGCTGAGCTCCTACAATGAGCAGTTCTTC.

J is TRBJ2-3 and V is TRBV11-2, with TRBD2 matching 12 bases. Unmatched junction bases numbered 1, after V lost 0 bases and J lost 6 bases. This CDR3 region has 15 residues. The V gene's germline CDR1 is SGHAT and CDR2 FQNNGV. CDR3 DNA: TGTGCCAGCAGCTTAGAGGGACTAGCGGGTGATACGCAGTATTTT. Its translation is CASSLEGLAGDTQYF.

This clonotype was counted once. The V gene is TRBV19, the J gene TRBJ1-1; unclear D gene. Germline-derived CDR1 and CDR2 are LNHDA and SQIVND (reference sequence). Trimming left V 6 bases short and J 1 base short, with 9 bases between. The CDR3 is 13 amino acids. The CDR3: CASSGEGNTEAFF. The CDR3 DNA follows: TGTGCCAGTAGCGGAGAGGGGAACACTGAAGCTTTCTTT.

This clonotype was seen repeatedly, ten times or more. This sequence joins TRBV12-3 or TRBV12-4 and TRBJ1-1, with 7 bases fitting TRBD1. This CDR3 has 14 amino acids. Trimming cost V 5 bases and J 4 bases; bases outside gene matches: 7. CDR3 sequence (DNA): TGTGCCAGCAGTAAGACAGGGCCAGGCACTGAAGCTTTCTTT. The encoded protein is CASSKTGPGTEAFF.

This clonotype was counted a few times. This clone may be a read error of a much larger clone one base away. The V gene is TRBV7-6, the J gene TRBJ1-2, with 11 bases lining up with TRBD1. J gave up 8 bases and V 4 bases, and 3 bases lay outside the gene matches. Germline V gives CDR1 SGHVS, CDR2 FNYEAQ. The CDR3 spans 13 residues. The DNA for the CDR3 is TGTGCCAGCAGCTCCGGGACAGGGGGAGGCTACACCTTC. Amino acid sequence: CASSSGTGGGYTF.

This clonotype appeared many times. This chain uses TRBV27 with TRBJ1-2; 12 bases are a match to TRBD1. Trimming cost V 4 bases and J 7 bases; bases outside gene matches: 13. The CDR3 extends over 17 amino acids. The germline V gene encodes CDR1 MNHEY and CDR2 SMNVEV (reference sequence). The CDR3 loop reads CASSSGPGQGALGGYTF. CDR3 nucleotide sequence: TGTGCCAGCAGTTCCGGACCGGGACAGGGGGCGTTAGGTGGCTACACCTTC.

This clonotype was observed many times. The chain is built from TRBV7-8 and TRBJ2-5; 10 nucleotides agree with TRBD2. The junction had 3 bases not matched to a gene; V was cut back by 4 bases and J by 1 base. CDR1 SGHVS and CDR2 FQNEAQ come from the germline V gene. The CDR3 loop spans 15 amino acids. The CDR3 DNA reads as TGTGCCAGCAGCTCCCTAGCGGGAGTCCAAGAGACCCAGTACTTC. Amino acids: CASSSLAGVQETQYF.

The rearrangement links TRBV6-1 to TRBJ2-1; 12 bases are a match to TRBD2. The CDR3 has 16 amino acids. Trimming took 3 bases from V and 4 from J; bases not matched to a gene: 4. The germline gives CDR1 MNHNS, CDR2 SASEGT. The CDR3 coding sequence is TGTGCCAGCAGTGAGAGGACTAGCGGGGCTTACAATGAGCAGTTCTTC. This translates into CASSERTSGAYNEQFF.

This clonotype has ten or more counts. The chain employs TRBV28 and TRBJ1-2; TRBD1 might be the D (5 bases). Germline values: CDR1 MDHEN, CDR2 SYDVKM. This CDR3 contains 15 residues. V gave up 3 bases and J gave up 0 bases, with 11 bases separating them. The CDR3 loop reads CASSFAAGPNYGYTF. The DNA of the CDR3 is TGTGCCAGCAGTTTTGCGGCAGGGCCTAACTATGGCTACACCTTC.

This clonotype was detected ten times or more. The V gene is TRBV2, the J gene TRBJ2-2; 10 nucleotides agree with TRBD2. V trimming: 7 bases; J trimming: 0 bases; junction bases outside the gene matches: 5. The CDR3 runs to 16 residues. CDR1 is SNHLY and CDR2 is FYNNEI in the germline V gene. CDR3 DNA: TGTGCCAGCAATAGACTAGCGGGCTCGAACACCGGGGAGCTGTTTTTT. This sequence encodes CASNRLAGSNTGELFF.

The genes are TRBV7-2 and TRBJ1-3; D perhaps matches TRBD1 (6 bases). The germline V gene has CDR1 SGHTA and CDR2 FQGNSA. Trimming removed 6 bases at V and 4 bases at J, with 13 bases between. This CDR3 is built from 14 residues. This chain's CDR3 is CASRVGGGGNTIYF. The CDR3, as DNA: TGTGCCAGCAGAGTAGGGGGGGGCGGAAACACCATATATTTT.

V is TRBV7-9 and J is TRBJ1-2, with D unresolved. Per the germline V gene, CDR1 is SEHNR and CDR2 is FQNEAQ (reference sequence). Trimming shortened V by 6 bases and J by 0 bases, and 17 bases separated the two germline ends. The CDR3 loop spans 16 amino acids. CDR3 nucleotide sequence: TGTGCCAGCAGATCCTCCTTAGACGGCGCTAACTATGGCTACACCTTC. Its protein is CASRSSLDGANYGYTF.

As for this clonotype: This may come from a read error, since a much larger clone is one base off. This CDR3 is CASSLSDFRTSGRIQGEQFF. As DNA, the CDR3 is TGTGCCAGCAGTTTATCGGACTTTCGGACTAGCGGGAGAATACAAGGTGAGCAGTTCTTC. The chain carries TRBV27 and TRBJ2-1; 13 bases map to TRBD2. Germline V gives CDR1 MNHEY, CDR2 SMNVEV (reference sequence). The CDR3 length is 20 residues. The J segment lost 9 bases and the V segment lost 0 bases, leaving 17 bases of the junction unmatched.

This clonotype was seen many times. This chain uses TRBV6-7 with TRBJ2-7, with 10 bases fitting TRBD2. TRBV6-7 is given ORF status, its function remaining uncertain. With V trimmed by 7 bases and J by 2 bases, 11 bases remained unmatched. The CDR3 is made up of 16 amino acids. For the CDR3, the DNA is TGTGCCAGCAAGAATAATTTTAGCGGGAGGACCTACGAGCAGTACTTC. Its protein is CASKNNFSGRTYEQYF.

This sequence joins TRBV6-1 and TRBJ1-2; D is uncertain. The CDR3 has 15 amino acids. CDR1 MNHNS and CDR2 SASEGT come from the germline V gene. V was pared by 1 base and J by 4 bases, with 13 bases between. For the CDR3, the DNA is TGTGCCAGCAGTGAAGTTATCGGCAGCATCTATGGCTACACCTTC. The encoded protein is CASSEVIGSIYGYTF.